The 29 T cell receptor beta chains below all came from one sample that was sequenced in a study of molecular identifiers for immune sequencing clone quantification. TCRdb recomputed calls from the PCR reads with MiXCR, one row per CDR3 protein. The table shows about 510,000 distinct CDR3 sequences, with about 22% occurring only once. Sequencing used naive CD8+ T cells from blood, with Jurkat cell RNA spiked in. The subset here: FACS-sorted CD8+CD4-CCR7+CD45RA+ naive T cells. The source of these receptors is a human donor in good health. Some libraries in this study had Jurkat cell RNA spiked in.

To note about this clonotype: Germline and junction disagree at one end, which may indicate a read error. V gene TRBV5-8 combines with J gene TRBJ2-3, with 8 bases fitting TRBD2. The CDR3 length is 16 residues. Per the germline V gene, CDR1 is SGHTS and CDR2 is YDEGEE. CDR3 loop: CASSLVRGASTDTQCF. The CDR3, as DNA: TGTGCCAGCAGCTTGGTGCGGGGGGCCAGCACAGATACGCAGTGTTTT.

This clonotype was recorded at least ten times. V usage is TRBV4-1 and J usage is TRBJ2-7; D ambiguous. The V gene lost 0 bases and the J gene lost 2 bases, with 8 bases spanning the gap. CDR3 size: 14 residues. Germline loops: CDR1 MGHRA, CDR2 YSYEKL. The CDR3 nucleotides are TGCGCCAGCAGCCAAGAGGGGTATACCTACGAGCAGTACTTC. Translated: CASSQEGYTYEQYF.

This clonotype was seen a handful of times. The chain joins TRBV28 to TRBJ2-3; D possibly uses TRBD1 or TRBD2 (5 bases each). Trimming removed 2 bases at V and 0 bases at J, with 18 bases between. Germline CDR1 reads MDHEN; CDR2 reads SYDVKM. This CDR3 contains 18 residues. As DNA, the CDR3 is TGTGCCAGCAGTTTAGGGACCGAGGACGATTGGAGCACAGATACGCAGTATTTT. It is translated as CASSLGTEDDWSTDTQYF.

This clonotype came up many times. The V call is TRBV7-6, the J call TRBJ2-1; 7 positions match TRBD1. The CDR3 has 18 amino acids. Germline CDR1 and CDR2: SGHVS and FNYEAQ. The ends lost 2 bases at V and 0 bases at J; junction bases unmatched: 10. CDR3 sequence (DNA): TGTGCCAGCAGCTTACGCCGGGACAGACCGAGCTCCTACAATGAGCAGTTCTTC. Its protein is CASSLRRDRPSSYNEQFF.

This rearrangement joins TRBV4-3 to TRBJ2-3; D is ambiguous. With 0 bases removed from V and 0 bases from J, the gap between germline ends came to 16 bases. CDR3 length: 18 amino acids. CDR1 is LGHNA and CDR2 is YSLEER in the germline V gene. CDR3 protein: CASSQENLGLGSTDTQYF. CDR3 DNA sequence: TGCGCCAGCAGCCAAGAAAATCTCGGGCTTGGAAGCACAGATACGCAGTATTTT.

This clonotype was picked up a small number of times. V and J are TRBV5-4 and TRBJ2-7, with D unclear. This CDR3 has 14 amino acids. V lost 1 base and J 0 bases, leaving 8 bases between the germline ends. The germline gives CDR1 SGHNT, CDR2 YYREEE (reference sequence). CDR3 in DNA: TGTGCCAGCAGCTTGTGGGATAACTCCTACGAGCAGTACTTC. Amino acids: CASSLWDNSYEQYF.

This clonotype was seen at least ten times. This chain connects TRBV5-6 to TRBJ2-7; TRBD2 might be the D (6 bases). CDR1 is SGHDT and CDR2 is YYEEEE in the germline V gene. V shed 0 bases and J shed 2 bases, with 12 bases lying between them. This CDR3 region has 15 residues. CDR3 coding DNA: TGTGCCAGCAGCTTGGGAAGTAGCGGACCCTACGAGCAGTACTTC. Protein sequence: CASSLGSSGPYEQYF.

To note about this clonotype: A much larger clone sits a single nucleotide away, making a read error possible. V is TRBV12-3 or TRBV12-4 and J is TRBJ2-5, with 8 bases lining up with TRBD1. The CDR3 consists of 15 residues. The CDR3: CASTHVSTGVEAQYF. The CDR3 region has the DNA TGTGCCAGCACCCATGTCTCGACAGGGGTAGAGGCCCAGTACTTC.

This clonotype was counted a few times. The V call is TRBV5-6, the J call TRBJ1-2; TRBD1 matches 8 bases. The CDR3 covers 13 residues. The germline CDR1 and CDR2 sequences are SGHDT and YYEEEE. V lost 9 bases and J lost 3; bases outside the gene matches: 7. The CDR3 reads CATQMTGDYGYTF. In DNA, the CDR3 is TGTGCCACCCAAATGACAGGGGACTATGGCTACACCTTC.

This clonotype was counted only a few times. The rearrangement uses TRBV7-9 and TRBJ1-1; perhaps TRBD1 as D (5 bases). V lost 5 bases, J lost 3 bases, and 10 bases lay in between. Germline V CDR1 and CDR2: SEHNR, FQNEAQ (reference sequence). CDR3 size: 13 residues. CDR3 nucleotides: TGTGCCAGCAGCCGTAGAGGGGACACTGAAGCTTTCTTT. Translating it yields CASSRRGDTEAFF.

The chain recombines TRBV20-1 with TRBJ2-3; 9 bases match TRBD2. CDR3 length equals 14 residues. The germline V gene encodes CDR1 DFQATT and CDR2 SNEGSKA (reference sequence). CDR3 in amino acids: CGGGTSKRTDTQYF. The CDR3 bases are TGCGGCGGGGGGACTAGCAAGAGGACAGATACGCAGTATTTT.

Concerning this clonotype itself: A clone one base away is much larger, so this may be a read error. This chain uses TRBV4-1 with TRBJ2-7; possible D gene TRBD2, 6 bases. CDR3 length: 14 amino acids. Germline lookup yields CDR1 MGHRA and CDR2 YSYEKL. For the CDR3, the DNA is TGCGCCAGCAGCCAAGCCCGGGACTCTTACGAGCAGTGCTTC. It encodes CASSQARDSYEQCF.

On this clonotype: Relative to the germline gene, one junction end is altered; a read error may explain this. This chain uses TRBV12-3 or TRBV12-4 with TRBJ2-5, with 7 bases identical to TRBD1. The CDR3 is 16 amino acids. The CDR3 loop is CVSSSGQALFQETQYF. Written as DNA, the CDR3 is TGTGTCAGCAGTTCTGGACAGGCCCTATTCCAAGAGACCCAGTACTTC.

The chain combines TRBV7-9 with TRBJ1-4, with 8 bases matching TRBD1. The CDR3 sequence is 16 residues long. Trimming took 0 bases from V and 1 from J; bases not matched to a gene: 1. Germline-derived CDR1 and CDR2 are SEHNR and FQNEAQ (reference sequence). Written as DNA, the CDR3 is TGTGCCAGCAGCTTAGCACAGGGGGTAACTAATGAAAAACTGTTTTTT. Residues: CASSLAQGVTNEKLFF.

This rearrangement joins TRBV30 to TRBJ2-7; TRBD2 matches 7 bases. Germline V gene lookup returns CDR1 GTSNPN and CDR2 SVGIG (reference sequence). The CDR3 is made up of 18 amino acids. V gave up 0 bases and J gave up 0 bases; unmatched junction bases: 14. CDR3 nucleotide sequence: TGTGCCTGGAGTGTACTTGGGCTAGCGGATATGACCTCCTACGAGCAGTACTTC. This translates into CAWSVLGLADMTSYEQYF.

Ten or more counts support this clonotype. The rearrangement links TRBV7-9 to TRBJ1-1; TRBD1 is a possible D gene (6 bases). Germline loops: CDR1 SEHNR, CDR2 FQNEAQ (reference sequence). The CDR3 extends over 14 amino acids. The ends were cut back, 4 bases at V and 6 bases at J, with 15 bases in the middle. CDR3 nucleotide sequence: TGTGCCAGCAGCTCAGTGACAGGAGTGGCTGAAGCTTTCTTT. It is translated as CASSSVTGVAEAFF.

At least ten counts were recorded for this clonotype. The chain joins TRBV29-1 to TRBJ2-5, with D tentatively TRBD2 (6 bases). This CDR3 is built from 14 residues. V gave up 0 bases and J gave up 1 base, with 9 bases separating them. The V gene's germline CDR1 is SQVTM and CDR2 ANQGSEA. CDR3 amino acids: CSVEDRGVQETQYF. CDR3 nucleotides: TGCAGCGTTGAAGATCGCGGGGTCCAAGAGACCCAGTACTTC.

This rearrangement joins TRBV7-9 to TRBJ2-3; D is uncertain. V lost 4 bases to trimming and J lost 0 bases, with 17 bases between them. Looked up from germline, CDR1 is SEHNR and CDR2 is FQNEAQ (reference sequence). CDR3 length equals 17 residues. The CDR3 region is CASSSPELGHSTDTQYF. For the CDR3, the DNA is TGTGCCAGCAGCTCGCCAGAGTTGGGCCATAGCACAGATACGCAGTATTTT. Complete variable domain (other parts from reference TRBV7-9 and TRBJ2-3): DTGVSQNPRHKITKRGQNVTFRCDPISEHNRLYWYRQTLGQGPEFLTYFQNEAQLEKSRLLSDRFSAERPKGSFSTLEIQRTEQGDSAMYLCASSSPELGHSTDTQYFGPGTRLTVL.

This clonotype turned up a few times. V gene TRBV6-2 or TRBV6-3 combines with J gene TRBJ2-7; D assignment may be TRBD1 or TRBD2 (5 bases each). CDR1 and CDR2 (germline): MNHEY, SVGEGT. V was cut by 2 bases and J by 6 bases, with 14 bases left in between. The CDR3 has 14 amino acids. The DNA for the CDR3 is TGTGCCAGCAGTTACCTGACGGGGACGGGCGAGCAGTACTTC. This codes for CASSYLTGTGEQYF.

This clonotype came up many times. The chain carries TRBV5-6 and TRBJ2-3, with a tentative D call TRBD2 (5 bases). Trimming removed 3 bases at V and 1 base at J, with 9 bases between. The germline V gene has CDR1 SGHDT and CDR2 YYEEEE. This CDR3 spans 14 amino acids. CDR3: CASSSSRRTDTQYF. The CDR3 DNA sequence: TGTGCCAGCAGCTCTAGCCGACGCACAGATACGCAGTATTTT.

V usage is TRBV27 and J usage is TRBJ2-5; TRBD1 or TRBD2 may be the D gene (7 bases each). The CDR3 is 14 amino acids. The ends were cut back, 5 bases at V and 4 bases at J, with 14 bases in the middle. Germline V gives CDR1 MNHEY, CDR2 SMNVEV (reference sequence). The CDR3 DNA follows: TGTGCCAGCAGTACTACAGGGGAGGGAGAGACCCAGTACTTC. Amino acids: CASSTTGEGETQYF.

At least ten counts were recorded for this clonotype. The chain carries TRBV5-5 and TRBJ2-3, with D perhaps matching TRBD2 (5 bases). Per the germline V gene, CDR1 is SGHKS and CDR2 is YYEKEE (reference sequence). V was pared by 4 bases and J by 2 bases, with 14 bases between. The CDR3 is 15 amino acids. The CDR3 DNA follows: TGTGCCAGCAGCACCGGGATTTCACTCACAGATACGCAGTATTTT. Its protein product is CASSTGISLTDTQYF.

This clonotype was counted only a few times. The genes are TRBV5-8 and TRBJ2-7; D gene unclear. Germline values: CDR1 SGHTS, CDR2 YDEGEE. The CDR3 has 18 residues. V was pared by 4 bases and J by 0 bases, with 23 bases between. The DNA for the CDR3 is TGTGCCAGCAGCCTGGGCTCCGTGGCGCTGGCCAACTCCTACGAGCAGTACTTC. Translated, it gives CASSLGSVALANSYEQYF. Complete variable domain (other parts from reference TRBV5-8 and TRBJ2-7): EAGVTQSPTHLIKTRGQQATLRCSPISGHTSVYWYQQALGLGLQFLLWYDEGEERNRGNFPPRFSGRQFPNYSSELNVNALELEDSALYLCASSLGSVALANSYEQYFGPGTRLTVT.

This clonotype was detected many times. The J gene is TRBJ2-6, the V gene TRBV27; no clear D. CDR3 length: 15 amino acids. The V gene's germline CDR1 is MNHEY and CDR2 SMNVEV (reference sequence). V lost 2 bases, J lost 2 bases, and 7 bases lay in between. The CDR3 spells CASSLVGPGANVLTF. The DNA for the CDR3 is TGTGCCAGCAGTTTAGTTGGACCTGGGGCCAACGTCCTGACTTTC. Drawing the rest from reference TRBV27 and TRBJ2-6, the complete variable domain is EAQVTQNPRYLITVTGKKLTVTCSQNMNHEYMSWYRQDPGLGLRQIYYSMNVEVTDKGDVPEGYKVSRKEKRNFPLILESPSPNQTSLYFCASSLVGPGANVLTFGAGSRLTVL.

Notes on this clonotype: A much larger clone differs by one base, so this may be a read error. The V and J genes are TRBV27 and TRBJ2-7; TRBD2 aligns across 14 bases. There are 14 residues in the CDR3. Trimming took 6 bases from V and 6 from J; bases not matched to a gene: 4. CDR1 is MNHEY and CDR2 is SMNVEV in the germline V gene (reference sequence). CDR3 residues: CASRGLAGVCEQYF. The DNA for the CDR3 is TGTGCCAGCAGGGGACTAGCGGGAGTGTGCGAGCAGTACTTC.

This clonotype was picked up many times. J is TRBJ2-2 and V is TRBV9; 10 bases match TRBD2. Germline V gives CDR1 SGDLS, CDR2 YYNGEE. The CDR3 is 18 residues long. Unmatched junction bases numbered 11, after V lost 1 base and J lost 5 bases. In DNA, the CDR3 is TGTGCCAGCAGCGTATATCAGACTAGCGGGTTGTGGACCGGGGAGCTGTTTTTT. This codes for CASSVYQTSGLWTGELFF.

In this sample, this clonotype turned up a few times. This chain uses TRBV5-1 with TRBJ2-1; possibly TRBD2 for D (6 bases). V was cut by 2 bases and J by 0 bases, with 12 bases left in between. The V gene's germline CDR1 is SGHRS and CDR2 YFSETQ. The CDR3 runs to 16 residues. DNA of the CDR3: TGCGCCAGCAGCTTATGGGGGGAGAGCTCCTACAATGAGCAGTTCTTC. Protein sequence: CASSLWGESSYNEQFF.

The rearrangement links TRBV6-4 to TRBJ2-2; D is ambiguous. The CDR3 length is 14 residues. Germline CDR1 is MRHNA and CDR2 is SNTAGT. V was shortened by 4 bases and J by 2 bases, with 8 bases between the two germline ends. The CDR3 sequence is CASSGTPNTGELFF. CDR3 coding DNA: TGTGCCAGCAGTGGGACCCCCAACACCGGGGAGCTGTTTTTT.

A note on this clonotype: A clone one base away is much larger, so this may be a read error. The CDR3 loop reads CAGSAIDSQETQYF. DNA of the CDR3: TGTGCCGGCAGTGCGATAGACAGTCAAGAGACCCAGTACTTC. This sequence joins TRBV6-5 and TRBJ2-5, with D perhaps matching TRBD1 (5 bases). The CDR3 extends over 14 amino acids. From germline, CDR1 is MNHEY and CDR2 SVGAGI.